These 10 T cell receptor beta chains were all obtained from the same sample, sequenced in a study of spatial heterogeneity in lung cancer. TCRdb recomputed calls from the 5' RACE reads with MiXCR, one row per CDR3 protein. The data show under 150,000 distinct CDR3 sequences, with about a tenth seen just once and approximately 24% held by the top ten. Time point denoted: blood at routine non-recurrence follow-up after resection. The sequencing here drew on PBMCs, taken at follow-up. Receptors originate from a female donor with early-stage non-small cell lung cancer.

As for this clonotype: A much more abundant neighbour one base away suggests this may be a read error. The CDR3 protein is CASIGFIGTGEQYF. Here the CDR3 DNA reads TGTGCCAGCATCGGATTTATCGGGACCGGCGAGCAGTACTTC. This chain connects TRBV21-1 to TRBJ2-7; the tabulated D call, TRBD1, remains unverified against the DNA. TRBV21-1 corresponds to a pseudogene. The CDR3 is made up of 14 amino acids.

This clonotype was counted many times. The CDR3 loop reads CSATRGQDTQYF. DNA of the CDR3: TGCAGTGCTACCCGGGGGCAAGATACGCAGTATTTT. The J gene is TRBJ2-3, the V gene TRBV20-1; D tentatively reads TRBD1 or TRBD2 (6 bases each). Germline CDR1 reads DFQATT; CDR2 reads SNEGSKA (reference sequence). The CDR3 runs 12 residues. Trimming cost V 4 bases and J 5 bases, with 10 bases left between them.

This clonotype was detected ten times or more. This chain joins TRBV11-1 and TRBJ2-7; D not resolved. CDR3 size: 13 residues. Trimming cost V 1 base and J 3 bases, with 7 bases left between them. Germline assignment: CDR1 SGHAT and CDR2 FQDESV (reference sequence). The CDR3 sequence is CASSLGVLYEQYF. For the CDR3, the DNA is TGTGCCAGCAGCTTAGGGGTGCTCTACGAGCAGTACTTC.

The CDR3 protein is CATSDLIFYFGDKNIQYF. The CDR3 coding sequence is TGTGCCACCAGTGATTTGATCTTTTATTTTGGGGACAAAAACATTCAGTACTTC. This sequence joins TRBV24-1 and TRBJ2-4; D gene uncertain. There are 18 residues in the CDR3. V lost 0 bases and J lost 3, with 17 bases in between. CDR1 is KGHDR, CDR2 SFDVKD, per germline.

The chain combines TRBV11-2 with TRBJ2-7, with D possibly called TRBD1 or TRBD2 (5 bases each). Trimming took off 1 base at V and 1 base at J, with 8 bases between the two ends. Germline CDR1 is SGHAT and CDR2 is FQNNGV. CDR3 length: 14 residues. CDR3: CASSLVGGSYEQYF. CDR3 in DNA: TGTGCCAGCAGCTTAGTTGGGGGATCCTACGAGCAGTACTTC.

V gene TRBV5-4 combines with J gene TRBJ1-2; 7 bases are shared with TRBD1. Germline V gene sequence: CDR1 SGHNT, CDR2 YYREEE (reference sequence). There are 15 residues in the CDR3. V dropped 2 bases and J dropped 6; count of bases not matched to a gene: 10. This CDR3 reads CASSLSGTGVNGYTF. The CDR3 nucleotides read TGTGCCAGCAGCTTAAGCGGAACAGGGGTAAATGGCTACACCTTC. Full variable domain (missing parts from reference TRBV5-4 and TRBJ1-2): ETGVTQSPTHLIKTRGQQVTLRCSSQSGHNTVSWYQQALGQGPQFIFQYYREEENGRGNFPPRFSGLQFPNYSSELNVNALELDDSALYLCASSLSGTGVNGYTFGSGTRLTVV.

This sequence joins TRBV6-2 or TRBV6-3 and TRBJ2-3; D remains ambiguous. This CDR3 is built from 15 residues. Trimming cost V 2 bases and J 0 bases, with 9 bases left between them. Germline-derived CDR1 and CDR2 are MNHEY and SVGEGT. This CDR3 is CASSYDQASTDTQYF. CDR3 nucleotides: TGTGCCAGCAGTTACGATCAGGCGAGCACAGATACGCAGTATTTT.

The chain links TRBV19 to TRBJ1-1; 7 nucleotides line up with TRBD1. The CDR3 length is 14 residues. The ends lost 7 bases at V and 2 bases at J; junction bases unmatched: 7. Germline CDR1 LNHDA, CDR2 SQIVND (reference sequence). CDR3 loop: CASKLDRSNTEAFF. CDR3 nucleotide sequence: TGTGCCAGTAAATTGGACAGGAGTAACACTGAAGCTTTCTTT.

This rearrangement joins TRBV7-2 to TRBJ2-3; 10 positions agree with TRBD2. The ends lost 5 bases at V and 2 bases at J; junction bases unmatched: 4. The CDR3 spans 15 residues. CDR1 and CDR2 (germline): SGHTA, FQGNSA. CDR3 sequence: CASSGLAALTDTQYF. Written as DNA, the CDR3 is TGTGCCAGCAGCGGACTAGCGGCCCTCACAGATACGCAGTATTTT. Full variable domain (missing parts from reference TRBV7-2 and TRBJ2-3): GAGVSQSPSNKVTEKGKDVELRCDPISGHTALYWYRQSLGQGLEFLIYFQGNSAPDKSGLPSDRFSAERTGGSVSTLTIQRTQQEDSAVYLCASSGLAALTDTQYFGPGTRLTVL.

By sample share, this clonotype is medium-sized. The rearrangement uses TRBV27 and TRBJ1-2; a possible D gene is TRBD1 (6 bases). The V end was cut by 5 bases, the J end by 6 bases, with 19 bases between. The germline gives CDR1 MNHEY, CDR2 SMNVEV (reference sequence). There are 15 residues in the CDR3. CDR3 nucleotide sequence: TGTGCCAGCAGTGCAGCAGGGAGTTCAGGGGATGGCTACACCTTC. The encoded protein is CASSAAGSSGDGYTF.